A selection of T cell receptor beta chains follows, all from one sample in a study of blood T cell repertoires in COVID-19. Here immunoSEQ multiplex PCR was the method, and the copy in TCRdb shows in-frame clones only, minus some. The sample shows 100,000 or so clones, approximately 81% of them seen only once. The sequencing sample was made of peripheral blood. The receptors shown here come from an older woman with active or convalescent COVID-19. CDR3s include the opening cysteine and the closing phenylalanine or tryptophan. A D gene is named only where the DNA matches it firmly. The size field is filled for only some rows; it gives once, few, many or a size class.

J	V	size	D	CDR3	DNA
TRBJ1-4	TRBV30	-	-	CAWNQGGMAREKLFF	TGTGCCTGGAATCAAGGGGGAATGGCTCGGGAAAAACTGTTTTTT
TRBJ1-4	TRBV7-2	-	-	CASSLDRVANEKLFF	TGTGCCAGCAGCTTAGACAGGGTGGCGAATGAAAAACTGTTTTTT
TRBJ1-2	TRBV5-1	-	-	CASSVDIYGYTF	TGCGCCAGCAGCGTTGACATTTATGGCTACACCTTC
TRBJ2-1	TRBV6-5	-	-	CASSYARNNEQFF	TGTGCCAGCAGTTATGCGCGCAACAATGAGCAGTTCTTC
TRBJ1-6	TRBV5-6	-	TRBD1	CASSIDRGHSPLHF	TGTGCCAGCAGCATCGACAGGGGGCATTCACCCCTCCACTTT
TRBJ1-4	TRBV14	-	-	CASSLPRLEKLFF	TGTGCCAGCAGCCTACCCCGACTGGAAAAACTGTTTTTT
TRBJ2-3	TRBV10-3	-	TRBD2	CAISRWTSGSGGTDTQYF	TGTGCCATCAGCAGATGGACTAGCGGGAGTGGGGGCACAGATACGCAGTATTTT
TRBJ2-1	TRBV14	once	TRBD2	CASSRGSGRSGEQFF	TGTGCCAGCAGCCGAGGCAGCGGGAGATCTGGTGAGCAGTTCTTC
TRBJ2-1	TRBV10-2	-	TRBD2	CASSVGSGTYNEQFF	TGCGCCAGCAGTGTGGGTAGCGGGACCTACAATGAGCAGTTCTTC
TRBJ2-7	TRBV28	-	TRBD1	CASSPYKQGSDSYEQYF	TGTGCCAGCAGTCCGTACAAACAGGGGAGTGACTCCTACGAGCAGTACTTC
TRBJ1-2	TRBV6-6	-	TRBD1	CASSRQGAYDGYTF	TGTGCCAGCAGCCGACAGGGCGCCTACGATGGCTACACCTTC
TRBJ1-2	TRBV5-5	-	-	CASSPQGFQGYTF	TGTGCCAGCAGCCCCCAGGGCTTCCAGGGCTACACCTTC
TRBJ1-5	TRBV27	once	TRBD1	CASSFAGQGKNQPQHF	TGTGCCAGCAGTTTCGCCGGACAGGGTAAGAATCAGCCCCAGCATTTT
TRBJ2-3	TRBV20-1	-	TRBD2	CRGRVGDTQYF	TGCAGGGGGAGGGTAGGAGATACGCAGTATTTT
TRBJ2-7	TRBV7-2	-	-	CASSLVFNYEQYF	TGTGCCAGCAGCTTAGTTTTTAACTACGAGCAGTACTTC
TRBJ2-3	TRBV3-1/TRBV3-2	-	TRBD2	CASSHTRTSVNTDTQYF	TGTGCCAGCAGCCATACCAGGACTAGCGTTAACACAGATACGCAGTATTTT
TRBJ1-2	TRBV4-3	-	-	CASSQDVPGDYFDGYTF	TGCGCCAGCAGCCAAGATGTGCCAGGGGATTATTTCGATGGCTACACCTTC
TRBJ1-4	TRBV7-8	few	TRBD1	CASSFRQGPNEKLFF	TGTGCCAGCAGCTTCCGACAGGGGCCTAATGAAAAACTGTTTTTT
TRBJ1-5	TRBV7-6	-	TRBD1	CASSLTGSGNQPQHF	TGTGCCAGCAGCTTGACAGGGAGTGGCAATCAGCCCCAGCATTTT
TRBJ1-5	TRBV19	-	TRBD1	CASSTDRGPGQPQHF	TGTGCCAGTAGTACCGACAGGGGGCCGGGTCAGCCCCAGCATTTT
TRBJ2-5	TRBV27	-	TRBD1	CASSSTTGGKTQYF	TGTGCCAGCAGTTCTACGACAGGGGGGAAGACCCAGTACTTC
TRBJ2-7	TRBV18	-	TRBD2	CASSRGGPRQGEQYF	TGTGCCAGCTCACGCGGGGGACCCAGACAAGGCGAGCAGTACTTC
TRBJ2-7	TRBV6-2/TRBV6-3	once	-	CASSRPSSYEQYF	TGTGCCAGCAGCCGACCTAGCTCCTACGAGCAGTACTTC
TRBJ1-2	TRBV7-2	-	TRBD1	CASSLGQGGNYGYTF	TGTGCCAGCAGCTTGGGGCAGGGGGGCAACTATGGCTACACCTTC
TRBJ1-1	TRBV28	few	-	CASSLFLLDRRMNTEAFF	TGTGCCAGCAGTTTATTTCTCCTTGACAGACGGATGAACACTGAAGCTTTCTTT
TRBJ1-5	TRBV30	-	-	CAWSLDRRQPQHF	TGTGCCTGGAGCCTCGATCGGAGGCAGCCCCAGCATTTT
TRBJ1-2	TRBV12-3/TRBV12-4	-	TRBD1	CASSSARGLGYTF	TGTGCCAGCAGTTCCGCCAGGGGGCTTGGCTACACCTTC
TRBJ2-1	TRBV5-1	-	-	CASSLAQYNEQFF	TGCGCCAGCAGCTTGGCCCAATACAATGAGCAGTTCTTC
TRBJ2-1	TRBV3-1/TRBV3-2	-	TRBD2	CASSRSSGGAVSNEQFF	TGTGCCAGCAGCCGGTCTAGCGGGGGGGCCGTGAGCAATGAGCAGTTCTTC
TRBJ2-5	TRBV9	-	-	CASSVGTFQETQYF	TGTGCCAGCAGCGTAGGGACATTCCAAGAGACCCAGTACTTC
TRBJ2-1	TRBV29-1	-	TRBD2	CSVTRTSGSGHEQFF	TGCAGCGTGACTCGGACTAGCGGGAGTGGACATGAGCAGTTCTTC
TRBJ1-4	TRBV28	-	-	CASSLGGEKLFF	TGTGCCAGCAGTTTAGGGGGGGAAAAACTGTTTTTT
TRBJ1-5	TRBV6-2/TRBV6-3	-	-	CASSRDNSNQPQHF	TGTGCCAGCAGTCGGGACAATAGCAATCAGCCCCAGCATTTT
TRBJ2-2	TRBV19	-	TRBD1	CASSIRGRFGELFF	TGTGCCAGTAGTATCAGGGGGCGCTTCGGGGAGCTGTTTTTT
TRBJ2-7	TRBV5-7	-	-	CASSLGRGAFSEQYF	TGTGCCAGCAGCTTGGGACGGGGGGCGTTTAGCGAGCAGTACTTC
TRBJ2-5	TRBV18	-	-	CASSPLGHLQETQYF	TGTGCCAGCTCACCACTAGGACACCTACAAGAGACCCAGTACTTC
TRBJ2-1	TRBV24-1	-	TRBD1	CATSDWDRDWGGSYNEQFF	TGTGCCACCAGTGATTGGGACAGGGATTGGGGTGGCTCCTACAATGAGCAGTTCTTC
TRBJ2-7	TRBV7-2	-	TRBD2	CASSSQRGGLYEQYF	TGTGCCAGCAGTTCCCAGCGGGGGGGCCTCTACGAGCAGTACTTC
TRBJ1-2	TRBV28	-	-	CASSSAGLGGYTF	TGTGCCAGCAGTTCGGCGGGATTGGGCGGCTACACCTTC
TRBJ1-1	TRBV28	-	-	CASSLLKSGSTEAFF	TGTGCCAGCAGTTTACTTAAGAGCGGGAGCACTGAAGCTTTCTTT
TRBJ1-5	TRBV11-2	-	TRBD1	CASSQTGTNQPQHF	TGTGCCAGCAGCCAGACAGGGACCAATCAGCCCCAGCATTTT
TRBJ2-2	TRBV19	-	-	CASSIEAGPGELFF	TGTGCCAGTAGTATAGAGGCAGGGCCCGGGGAGCTGTTTTTT
TRBJ2-5	TRBV14	few	-	CASSPMRGRDQETQYF	TGTGCCAGCAGCCCTATGCGAGGGCGGGACCAAGAGACCCAGTACTTC
TRBJ2-7	TRBV9	-	-	CASSVAVAEPYEQYF	TGTGCCAGCAGCGTAGCCGTAGCGGAACCCTACGAGCAGTACTTC
TRBJ2-1	TRBV4-3	-	TRBD2	CASSQEDGGLEIFF	TGCGCCAGCAGCCAAGAGGACGGGGGACTAGAGATCTTCTTC
TRBJ2-1	TRBV15	-	-	CATMLRNEQFF	TGTGCCACCATGCTCAGAAATGAGCAGTTCTTC
TRBJ1-2	TRBV5-6	few	TRBD1	CASSPDRGYGYTF	TGTGCCAGCAGCCCGGACAGGGGCTATGGCTACACCTTC
TRBJ1-1	TRBV4-3	-	TRBD1	CASSQVSIQTGRYTEAFF	TGCGCCAGCAGCCAAGTATCTATACAGACAGGGAGATACACTGAAGCTTTCTTT
TRBJ2-1	TRBV4-2	-	-	CASKRQASEDYNEQFF	TGTGCCAGTAAACGCCAGGCTTCGGAGGATTACAATGAGCAGTTCTTC
TRBJ1-2	TRBV7-2	-	-	CASSSGISYGYTF	TGTGCCAGCAGCTCAGGCATTAGCTATGGCTACACCTTC
TRBJ2-3	TRBV4-3	-	TRBD2	CASSQDYSSGRTADTQYF	TGCGCCAGCAGCCAAGATTATTCAAGCGGGAGGACAGCAGATACGCAGTATTTT
TRBJ1-2	TRBV5-4	-	-	CASSYREGFYGYTF	TGTGCCAGCAGCTACAGGGAGGGTTTCTATGGCTACACCTTC
TRBJ2-7	TRBV6-1	-	TRBD1	CASSEATGVGSYEQYF	TGTGCCAGCAGTGAAGCCACAGGGGTGGGGTCCTACGAGCAGTACTTC
TRBJ2-7	TRBV2	few	-	CASSGTREPYEQYF	TGTGCCAGCAGTGGGACAAGGGAACCCTACGAGCAGTACTTC